Each of the 25 T cell receptor beta chains below was sequenced from the same sample in a study of metastatic and nonmetastatic thyroid tumors. TCRdb re-clonotyped the PCR reads through MiXCR. The sample holds 30,000 to 35,000 clones, about 15% seen once. Thyroid surgery was performed in patients who had received no treatment beforehand. Sequencing was done on a sample of blood. The source of these receptors is a female donor with papillary thyroid cancer or a benign thyroid nodule (not recorded which). Some clones in this sample may be carry-over from other donors' samples.

This clone showed up just a few times. The chain employs TRBV20-1 and TRBJ2-3; 10 bases match TRBD2. The trim removed 1 base at V and 7 bases at J, leaving 20 bases unmatched. The CDR3 totals 19 residues. Germline V gene lookup returns CDR1 DFQATT and CDR2 SNEGSKA (reference sequence). In nucleotides, the CDR3 is TGCAGTGCTAGAGCCCCTTCTCCCGAGACTAGCGGGCGGTGTTATACGCAGTATTTT. This sequence encodes CSARAPSPETSGRCYTQYF.

This clone was counted ten times or more. This rearrangement joins TRBV7-2 to TRBJ2-3; D uncertain. CDR1 SGHTA and CDR2 FQGNSA come from the germline V gene. Between the trimmed V and J ends, which lost 1 base and 0 bases, there was a span of 5 bases. The CDR3 spans 14 residues. The CDR3 region is CASSLDTSTDTQYF. CDR3 nucleotide sequence: TGTGCCAGCAGCTTAGACACTAGCACAGATACGCAGTATTTT.

This clone has only a few counts. V is TRBV2 and J is TRBJ2-2; 8 bases fit TRBD2. J lost 7 bases, V lost 8 bases, and 6 bases had no gene match. Germline values: CDR1 SNHLY, CDR2 FYNNEI. The CDR3 contains 13 residues. The CDR3 nucleotides are TGTGCCAGCCGAGCGGGAGCTGTCGGGGAGCTGTTTTTT. This gives the protein CASRAGAVGELFF.

There are a few counts of this clone. This may be a read error, as it is one base from a much larger clone. This chain links TRBV29-1 with TRBJ1-1; D unresolved. The CDR3 extends over 13 amino acids. Germline V gives CDR1 SQVTM, CDR2 ANQGSEA. V gave up 8 bases and J gave up 5 bases, with 18 bases separating them. CDR3 nucleotide sequence: TGCAGCTTTGTTGACACCCTGGGGACTGAAGCTTTCTTT. It specifies CSFVDTLGTEAFF.

Many counts were recorded for this clone. The J gene is TRBJ2-1, the V gene TRBV6-1; D gene ambiguous. The CDR3 totals 11 residues. Germline V gene sequence: CDR1 MNHNS, CDR2 SASEGT. Trimming shortened V by 6 bases and J by 9 bases, and 9 bases separated the two germline ends. The CDR3 here is CASRFGLEQFF. The CDR3 coding sequence is TGTGCCAGCAGGTTCGGCCTTGAGCAGTTCTTC.

The table lists this clone with a few counts. This may stem from a read error, because a much larger clone lies one nucleotide away. The CDR3 coding sequence is TGTGCCAGCAGCCGGACTAGCGGGAGGATGGGCGAGCAGTGCTTC. Translated, it gives CASSRTSGRMGEQCF. This chain links TRBV14 with TRBJ2-7; 14 nucleotides match TRBD2. CDR3 length equals 15 residues. Germline loops: CDR1 SGHDN, CDR2 FVKESK.

Many counts were recorded for this clone. V gene TRBV7-2 combines with J gene TRBJ1-5; D gene uncertain. The CDR3 contains 13 residues. Germline loops: CDR1 SGHTA, CDR2 FQGNSA. Trimming pared 4 bases from V and 0 bases from J, leaving 4 bases between. CDR3 loop: CASSSYSNQPQHF. The CDR3 DNA reads as TGTGCCAGCAGCTCCTATAGCAATCAGCCCCAGCATTTT.

This clone has only a few counts. The chain is built from TRBV6-2 or TRBV6-3 and TRBJ2-5, with TRBD2 matching over 8 bases. This CDR3 is 15 amino acids long. Trimming removed 6 bases from V and 4 bases from J; junction bases left unmatched: 10. Germline CDR1 MNHEY, CDR2 SVGEGT. This CDR3 is CASRTLREEVETQYF. CDR3 sequence (DNA): TGTGCCAGCAGAACCTTGCGGGAGGAGGTAGAGACCCAGTACTTC.

This clone was counted many times. CDR3 amino acids: CASSLVSSGGSYNEQFF. CDR3 in DNA: TGTGCCAGCAGCTTAGTGTCTAGCGGGGGGTCTTACAATGAGCAGTTCTTC. The chain recombines TRBV7-2 with TRBJ2-1; 11 bases fit TRBD2. Germline assignment: CDR1 SGHTA and CDR2 FQGNSA. This CDR3 is 17 amino acids long. Trimming removed 1 base from V and 4 bases from J; junction bases left unmatched: 6.

This clone has at least ten counts. The chain uses TRBV28 and TRBJ1-1; tentative D call: TRBD1 (5 bases). Germline V CDR1 and CDR2: MDHEN, SYDVKM. The CDR3 spans 13 residues. The V gene lost 5 bases and the J gene lost 4 bases, with 11 bases spanning the gap. In DNA form, the CDR3 reads TGTGCCAGCAGTCTCGGGGGGGTCACTGAAGCTTTCTTT. It encodes CASSLGGVTEAFF.

This CDR3 reads CSVPKTYEQYF. In DNA, the CDR3 is TGCAGTGTACCCAAAACCTACGAGCAGTACTTC. This rearrangement joins TRBV20-1 to TRBJ2-7; D is unresolved. Trimming stripped 7 bases from V and 2 bases from J, with 9 bases between. CDR1 and CDR2 (germline): DFQATT, SNEGSKA (reference sequence). This CDR3 is 11 amino acids long.

There are many counts of this clone. The chain carries TRBV6-4 and TRBJ2-7; D gene ambiguous. Germline values: CDR1 MRHNA, CDR2 SNTAGT. This CDR3 comprises 14 residues. Trimming cost V 7 bases and J 6 bases, with 19 bases left between them. The CDR3 here is CASIHTLVRSEQYF. CDR3 nucleotide sequence: TGTGCCAGCATCCACACCCTTGTTAGGAGCGAGCAGTACTTC.

This clone was seen repeatedly, ten times or more. J is TRBJ1-6 and V is TRBV4-2; 10 nucleotides align to TRBD1. Germline lookup yields CDR1 LGHNA and CDR2 YNFKEQ. After removal of 4 bases from V and 6 bases from J, the junction contained 12 bases not matched to a gene. The length of the CDR3 is 18 residues. The CDR3 loop is CASSPAVRQGASNSPLHF. The CDR3 DNA follows: TGTGCCAGCAGCCCGGCGGTGAGACAGGGGGCTTCTAATTCACCCCTCCACTTT.

This clone is medium-sized (0.01 to 0.1%). The chain joins TRBV20-1 to TRBJ1-1; no definite D call. Germline-derived CDR1 and CDR2 are DFQATT and SNEGSKA (reference sequence). Trimming removed 4 bases at V and 1 base at J, with 7 bases between. The CDR3 runs 12 residues. Written as DNA, the CDR3 is TGCAGTGCTAATGGCGGGAACACTGAAGCTTTCTTT. Translating it yields CSANGGNTEAFF.

This clone occurred many times. This rearrangement joins TRBV7-2 to TRBJ1-6; D unclear. Germline-derived CDR1 and CDR2 are SGHTA and FQGNSA. The CDR3 is 12 amino acids. Trimming removed 2 bases from V and 13 bases from J, with 9 bases in between. The CDR3 DNA reads as TGTGCCAGCAGCTTATACAGTCAGCCCCTCCACTTT. It codes for CASSLYSQPLHF.

The genes are TRBV6-1 and TRBJ1-5; weak D call: TRBD1 (6 bases). The V end was cut by 6 bases, the J end by 2 bases, with 17 bases between. CDR1 and CDR2 from the germline V gene are MNHNS and SASEGT. This CDR3 has 16 amino acids. The CDR3 loop is CASSPRAQGGNQPQHF. The CDR3 DNA reads as TGTGCCAGCAGCCCACGGGCACAGGGTGGCAATCAGCCCCAGCATTTT.

As concerns this clone: Its ends do not fully match the called genes, so a read error is possible. The chain couples TRBV2 to TRBJ1-4, with TRBD1 matching 8 bases. This CDR3 region has 16 residues. Germline-derived CDR1 and CDR2 are SNHLY and FYNNEI. The DNA of the CDR3 is TGTGCCAGCATCCCCGACAGGGGCACAACTAATGAAAAGCTGTTTTTT. Encoded protein: CASIPDRGTTNEKLFF.

At least ten counts were recorded for this clone. This specimen includes other DNA sequences encoding the same CDR3. V gene TRBV20-1 combines with J gene TRBJ1-2; D might be TRBD1 (5 bases). The ends were cut back, 3 bases at V and 8 bases at J, with 19 bases in the middle. CDR3 length: 14 residues. Germline loops: CDR1 DFQATT, CDR2 SNEGSKA (reference sequence). The CDR3 sequence is CSAREGAPSIGYTF. CDR3 in DNA: TGCAGTGCTAGGGAAGGGGCACCTTCTATAGGCTACACCTTC.

In this sample, this clone turned up many times. The chain employs TRBV20-1 and TRBJ1-1; a possible D gene is TRBD1 (5 bases). The CDR3 has 14 amino acids. The ends were cut back, 8 bases at V and 4 bases at J, with 20 bases in the middle. Germline V gives CDR1 DFQATT, CDR2 SNEGSKA (reference sequence). The CDR3: CSSFAGARGTEAFF. CDR3 sequence (DNA): TGCAGTTCATTCGCCGGGGCAAGGGGCACTGAAGCTTTCTTT.

The table lists this clone with many counts. The chain employs TRBV7-9 and TRBJ1-5; D unresolved. CDR1 is SEHNR, CDR2 FQNEAQ, per germline (reference sequence). Trimming stripped 6 bases from V and 4 bases from J, with 10 bases between. CDR3 length: 13 amino acids. CDR3 amino acids: CASRDSHNQPQHF. CDR3 DNA: TGTGCCAGCAGGGATAGTCATAATCAGCCCCAGCATTTT. Together with reference TRBV7-9 and TRBJ1-5, the CDR3 gives the full variable domain: DTGVSQNPRHKITKRGQNVTFRCDPISEHNRLYWYRQTLGQGPEFLTYFQNEAQLEKSRLLSDRFSAERPKGSFSTLEIQRTEQGDSAMYLCASRDSHNQPQHFGDGTRLSIL.

This clone showed up just a few times. CDR3 sequence reads: CASSEAENYYQYF. The DNA for the CDR3 is TGTGCCAGCAGTGAAGCGGAGAACTACTATCAGTACTTC. This chain uses TRBV2 with TRBJ2-7, with no clear D. The CDR3 covers 13 residues. V was cut by 0 bases and J by 10 bases, with 13 bases left in between. CDR1 SNHLY and CDR2 FYNNEI come from the germline V gene.

This clone was observed many times. V and J are TRBV19 and TRBJ1-5, with D maybe TRBD1 (6 bases). The CDR3 sequence is 16 residues long. V dropped 7 bases and J dropped 1 base, with 17 bases sitting between them. Germline V gene data show CDR1 as LNHDA and CDR2 as SQIVND (reference sequence). The CDR3 region has the DNA TGTGCCAGTAAAATTCAGGGGATGGGGAGCAATCAGCCCCAGCATTTT. Its protein is CASKIQGMGSNQPQHF.

The chain uses TRBV7-3 and TRBJ2-1, with 13 bases that match TRBD2. CDR1 and CDR2 from the germline V gene are SGHTA and FQGTGA. The CDR3 covers 19 residues. Germline trimming cut 1 base from V and 6 bases from J; bases unmatched to any gene: 12. Here the CDR3 reads CASSLSTRGRLAGGNEQFF. CDR3 DNA: TGTGCCAGCAGCTTAAGTACCCGAGGCCGACTAGCGGGAGGCAATGAGCAGTTCTTC.

A note on this clone: A much larger clonotype is one base distant, so this may be a read error. In the same sample, other DNA sequences code for this CDR3. The chain uses TRBV10-3 and TRBJ2-5; the match to TRBD1 covers 7 bases. Germline CDR1 reads ENHRY; CDR2 reads SYGVKD. The CDR3 sequence is 11 residues long. CDR3 in amino acids: CAIGTGETQYF. CDR3 nucleotides: TGTGCCATCGGCACAGGGGAGACACAGTACTTC.

This clone was seen more than once but under ten times. The V gene is TRBV6-1, the J gene TRBJ2-7; maybe TRBD1 (6 bases). V lost 5 bases and J 2 bases, leaving 10 bases between the germline ends. The CDR3 consists of 13 residues. The germline V gene encodes CDR1 MNHNS and CDR2 SASEGT. CDR3 in amino acids: CASSRQAAYEQYF. The CDR3 bases are TGTGCCAGCAGTCGACAGGCCGCCTACGAGCAGTACTTC.